This TCR beta chain was identified during a study of T cell changes during pregnancy in multiple sclerosis. Sequencing used immunoSEQ multiplex PCR; TCRdb keeps in-frame clones, though not all of them. The sample holds about 40,000 clones, about 90% seen once. The CDR3 has 16 amino acids. The V segment lost 2 bases and the J segment 5 bases; nucleotides outside the gene matches: 9. Germline V CDR1 and CDR2: LNHNV, YYDKDF (reference sequence). This sequence originates from a female donor in good health, enrolled as a control in a pregnancy study. This material consisted of CD4+ T cells from peripheral blood mononuclear cells, taken in the third trimester of pregnancy. J is TRBJ2-3 and V is TRBV15; 8 bases align to TRBD2. CDR3 sequence: CATSRFSGKDLDTQYF. The CDR3, as DNA: TGTGCCACCAGCAGATTTAGCGGGAAGGATTTAGATACGCAGTATTTT.